Below are 11 T cell receptor beta chains sequenced from a single sample in a study of blood T cell repertoires in COVID-19. The table came from immunoSEQ multiplex PCR; TCRdb's copy has only in-frame clones and leaves some out. The data hold approximately 190,000 clones, with roughly four fifths observed a single time. Sequences were obtained from peripheral blood. These receptor sequences come from a woman in her thirties or forties with acute or convalescent COVID-19.

The J gene is TRBJ1-4, the V gene TRBV3-1 (or the pseudogene TRBV3-2); D not certain. V shed 4 bases and J shed 3 bases, with 12 bases lying between them. Germline V gene sequence: CDR1 LGHDT, CDR2 YNNKEL (reference sequence). The CDR3 loop spans 15 amino acids. DNA for the CDR3: TGTGCCAGCAGCCCGCAGGCCCTCGCTAATGAAAAACTGTTTTTT. Translation: CASSPQALANEKLFF.

The chain uses TRBV4-1 and TRBJ1-5, with D hard to call. The V gene lost 2 bases and the J gene lost 6 bases, with 14 bases spanning the gap. Germline lookup yields CDR1 MGHRA and CDR2 YSYEKL. This CDR3 is built from 15 residues. CDR3: CASSQRGLQAQPQHF. In DNA, the CDR3 is TGCGCCAGCAGCCAAAGAGGGTTGCAGGCTCAGCCCCAGCATTTT.

The V and J genes are TRBV19 and TRBJ1-3, with TRBD1 matching 9 bases. This CDR3 spans 15 amino acids. The V and J ends lost 6 bases and 4 bases, in that order; junction bases with no gene match: 7. Germline V CDR1 and CDR2: LNHDA, SQIVND (reference sequence). The CDR3 DNA follows: TGTGCCAGTAGGTTTGGGACAGGGTACGGAAACACCATATATTTT. Its protein is CASRFGTGYGNTIYF. The variable domain in full, with the rest retrieved from reference TRBV19 and TRBJ1-3, is DGGITQSPKYLFRKEGQNVTLSCEQNLNHDAMYWYRQDPGQGLRLIYYSQIVNDFQKGDIAEGYSVSREKKESFPLTVTSAQKNPTAFYLCASRFGTGYGNTIYFGEGSWLTVV.

Of note for this clone: The CDR3 does not end in the conserved phenylalanine or tryptophan, so this is likely a read error. The DNA is left out, because the CDR3 cannot be placed on it with certainty; the CDR3 is given as TCRdb lists it. V gene TRBV2 combines with J gene TRBJ2-7; the tabulated D call, TRBD1, remains unverified against the DNA. The V gene's germline CDR1 is SNHLY and CDR2 FYNNEI. The CDR3 is 15 amino acids in total, end residues counted. The CDR3 protein is CASRRTGQVLAGDHL.

The rearrangement uses TRBV5-4 and TRBJ2-6; no clear D. CDR3 length equals 14 residues. Germline V gives CDR1 SGHNT, CDR2 YYREEE (reference sequence). The V gene lost 7 bases and the J gene lost 0 bases, with 8 bases spanning the gap. The CDR3 spells CASQFSSGANVLTF. The CDR3, as DNA: TGTGCCAGCCAGTTTTCCTCTGGGGCCAACGTCCTGACTTTC. Combining the CDR3 with reference TRBV5-4 and TRBJ2-6 gives the whole variable domain ETGVTQSPTHLIKTRGQQVTLRCSSQSGHNTVSWYQQALGQGPQFIFQYYREEENGRGNFPPRFSGLQFPNYSSELNVNALELDDSALYLCASQFSSGANVLTFGAGSRLTVL.

The gene calls are TRBV24-1 and TRBJ2-3; TRBD2 matches 7 bases. This CDR3 contains 15 residues. The J segment lost 2 bases and the V segment lost 12 bases, leaving 13 bases of the junction unmatched. Germline CDR1 KGHDR, CDR2 SFDVKD. CDR3 residues: CAGLVEGGPTDTQYF. The CDR3 coding sequence is TGTGCCGGCCTTGTTGAGGGAGGGCCCACAGATACGCAGTATTTT.

The V call is TRBV11-2, the J call TRBJ1-1, with a tentative D call TRBD1 (6 bases). Germline CDR1 reads SGHAT; CDR2 reads FQNNGV. The V end was cut by 5 bases, the J end by 8 bases, with 24 bases between. CDR3 length: 16 amino acids. This CDR3 is CASSQARDIFRGEAFF. CDR3 nucleotide sequence: TGTGCCAGCAGCCAAGCCCGGGACATCTTTCGGGGCGAAGCTTTCTTT.

The chain joins TRBV2 to TRBJ2-5, with 13 bases fitting TRBD2. The junction had 3 bases not matched to a gene; V was cut back by 7 bases and J by 1 base. Looked up from germline, CDR1 is SNHLY and CDR2 is FYNNEI. CDR3 length: 15 amino acids. In nucleotides, the CDR3 is TGTGCCAGCACGGGACTAGCGGGGCCCCAAGAGACCCAGTACTTC. Amino acid sequence: CASTGLAGPQETQYF.

The genes are TRBV30 and TRBJ2-5; a possible D gene is TRBD1 (5 bases). This CDR3 region has 13 residues. Per germline, CDR1 GTSNPN and CDR2 SVGIG (reference sequence). V lost 3 bases and J lost 2, with 10 bases in between. CDR3 nucleotide sequence: TGTGCCTGGAGCGAGACAGATCAAGAGACCCAGTACTTC. This codes for CAWSETDQETQYF.

This chain uses TRBV7-9 with TRBJ2-5; TRBD1 matches 9 bases. Germline CDR1 SEHNR, CDR2 FQNEAQ (reference sequence). The CDR3 is 15 residues long. V lost 7 bases, J lost 3 bases, and 9 bases stayed unmatched. The CDR3, as DNA: TGTGCCAGCAACACACAGGGGGCAAAAAAAGAGACCCAGTACTTC. The encoded protein is CASNTQGAKKETQYF.

Worth noting for this clone: The same CDR3 arises from other DNA sequences in this sample as well. V and J are TRBV19 and TRBJ1-2; 9 bases agree with TRBD1. J gave up 6 bases and V 4 bases, and 3 bases lay outside the gene matches. The germline CDR1 and CDR2 sequences are LNHDA and SQIVND (reference sequence). This CDR3 is 13 amino acids long. Here the CDR3 DNA reads TGTGCCAGTAGTACCGGGACAGGGAATGGCTACACCTTC. It is translated as CASSTGTGNGYTF.